The 8 T cell receptor beta chains below come from one sample, sequenced in a study of read filtering for tumor transcriptome and immune sequencing. Molecular barcoded adaptors covering alpha/delta and beta/gamma chains were used on 400 to 450 ng RNA. TCRdb recomputed calls from the reads with MiXCR, one row per CDR3 protein. Of about 86,000 distinct CDR3 sequences detected, 9% to 15% appear once; the ten largest clones hold under 15%. The material sequenced was a population of CD138-negative cells sorted from bone marrow. These receptors all come from a donor older than 35 with multiple myeloma.

This clonotype came up many times. The rearrangement links TRBV29-1 to TRBJ2-5; D is undetermined. Trimming removed 0 bases at V and 5 bases at J, with 10 bases between. This CDR3 contains 13 residues. The germline V gene has CDR1 SQVTM and CDR2 ANQGSEA. CDR3 sequence: CSVEEAPAETQYF. As DNA, the CDR3 is TGCAGCGTTGAAGAGGCACCAGCTGAGACCCAGTACTTC.

This clonotype has at least ten counts. V gene TRBV20-1 combines with J gene TRBJ2-7; 7 nucleotides agree with TRBD1. The CDR3 length is 12 residues. Germline CDR1 is DFQATT and CDR2 is SNEGSKA (reference sequence). V shed 4 bases and J 3 bases; nucleotides not matched to a gene: 3. The CDR3 DNA follows: TGCAGTGCTAAGACAGGGAGCTACGAGCAGTACTTC. Protein product: CSAKTGSYEQYF.

This clonotype was observed at least ten times. This rearrangement joins TRBV6-1 to TRBJ1-5; D perhaps matches TRBD1 (5 bases). The germline CDR1 and CDR2 sequences are MNHNS and SASEGT. This CDR3 comprises 12 residues. The ends were cut back, 6 bases at V and 3 bases at J, with 6 bases in the middle. CDR3 sequence: CASRQVNQPQHF. Written as DNA, the CDR3 is TGTGCCAGCAGACAGGTCAATCAGCCCCAGCATTTT.

Many counts were recorded for this clonotype. The chain couples TRBV20-1 to TRBJ2-1, with 12 bases matching TRBD2. This CDR3 has 16 amino acids. Looked up from germline, CDR1 is DFQATT and CDR2 is SNEGSKA (reference sequence). The V segment lost 4 bases and the J segment 6 bases; nucleotides outside the gene matches: 10. The CDR3 DNA is TGCAGTGCTAATGGGTTGACTAGCGGGAGCCCCAATGAGCAGTTCTTC. Translated, it gives CSANGLTSGSPNEQFF.

The chain combines TRBV20-1 with TRBJ2-1, with 7 bases identical to TRBD2. Germline values: CDR1 DFQATT, CDR2 SNEGSKA (reference sequence). Trimming cost V 6 bases and J 4 bases; bases outside gene matches: 12. The CDR3 covers 15 residues. The CDR3, as DNA: TGCAGTGCGCCTGATAGGCGGGAGCCTTACAATGAGCAGTTCTTC. It encodes CSAPDRREPYNEQFF.

This clonotype was observed at least ten times. The chain uses TRBV4-1 and TRBJ2-1; D ambiguous. The CDR3 is made up of 13 amino acids. The V end lost 3 bases, the J end lost 4 bases, and 7 bases lay between the germline ends. CDR1 is MGHRA, CDR2 YSYEKL, per germline. The CDR3 region is CASSQGPYNEQFF. The CDR3, as DNA: TGCGCCAGCAGCCAGGGCCCGTACAATGAGCAGTTCTTC.

The chain employs TRBV7-4 and TRBJ1-1; no clear D. CDR3 size: 14 residues. The V and J ends lost 0 bases and 2 bases respectively, with 7 bases between them. Germline lookup yields CDR1 SGHVT and CDR2 SQSDAQ. CDR3: CASSLAGNNTEAFF. The CDR3 DNA reads as TGTGCCAGCAGCTTAGCCGGGAATAACACTGAAGCTTTCTTT.

This clonotype was detected only a few times. The J gene is TRBJ2-6, the V gene TRBV29-1; maybe TRBD1 (6 bases). The CDR3 contains 16 residues. Trimming took 6 bases from V and 4 from J, leaving 19 bases between them. CDR1 and CDR2 (germline): SQVTM, ANQGSEA. CDR3 bases: TGCAGCGTGGGTGAGGGACACTCTTCCGGGGCCAACGTCCTGACTTTC. This sequence encodes CSVGEGHSSGANVLTF.